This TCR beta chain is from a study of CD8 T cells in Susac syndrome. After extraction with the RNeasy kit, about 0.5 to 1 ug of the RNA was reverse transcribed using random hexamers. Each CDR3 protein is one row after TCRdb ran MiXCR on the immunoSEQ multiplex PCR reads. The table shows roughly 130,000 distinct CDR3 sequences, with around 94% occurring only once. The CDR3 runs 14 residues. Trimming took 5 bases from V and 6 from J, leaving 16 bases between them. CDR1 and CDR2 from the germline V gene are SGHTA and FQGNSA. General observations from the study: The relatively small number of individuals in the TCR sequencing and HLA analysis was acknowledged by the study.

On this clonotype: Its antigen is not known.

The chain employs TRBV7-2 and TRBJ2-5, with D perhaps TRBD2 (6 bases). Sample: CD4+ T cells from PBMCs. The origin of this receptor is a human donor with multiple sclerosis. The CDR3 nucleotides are TGTGCCAGCAGCCCCCCCGGGACTCCGAAGACCCAGTACTTC. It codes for CASSPPGTPKTQYF.